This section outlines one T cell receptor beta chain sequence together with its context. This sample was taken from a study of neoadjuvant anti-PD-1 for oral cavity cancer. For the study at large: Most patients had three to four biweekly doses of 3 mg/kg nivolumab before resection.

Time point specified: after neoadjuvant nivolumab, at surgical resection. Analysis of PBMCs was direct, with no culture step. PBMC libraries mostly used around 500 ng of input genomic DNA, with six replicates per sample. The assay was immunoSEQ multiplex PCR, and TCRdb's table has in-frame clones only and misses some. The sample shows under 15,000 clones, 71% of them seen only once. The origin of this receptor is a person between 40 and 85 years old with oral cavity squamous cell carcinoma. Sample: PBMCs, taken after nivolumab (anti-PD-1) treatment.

The CDR3 sequence is CASSLGLGEAYTEAFF. CDR3 nucleotides: TGTGCCAGCAGCTTAGGTCTTGGTGAAGCGTACACTGAAGCTTTCTTT. This chain uses TRBV7-9 with TRBJ1-1; D call uncertain. Germline CDR1 reads SEHNR; CDR2 reads FQNEAQ (reference sequence). With 1 base removed from V and 3 bases from J, the gap between germline ends came to 15 bases. The CDR3 has 16 amino acids.